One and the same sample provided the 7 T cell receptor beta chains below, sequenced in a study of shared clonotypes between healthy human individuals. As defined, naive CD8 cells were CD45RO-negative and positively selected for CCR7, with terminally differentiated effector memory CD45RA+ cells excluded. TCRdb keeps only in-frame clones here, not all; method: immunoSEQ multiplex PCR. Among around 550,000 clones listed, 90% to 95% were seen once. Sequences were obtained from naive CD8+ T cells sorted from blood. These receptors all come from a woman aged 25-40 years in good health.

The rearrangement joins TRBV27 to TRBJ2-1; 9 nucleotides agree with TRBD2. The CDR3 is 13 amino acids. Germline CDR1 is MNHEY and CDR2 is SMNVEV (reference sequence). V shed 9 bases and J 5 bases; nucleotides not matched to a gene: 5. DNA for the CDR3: TGTGCCAGGACTAGCGGTATACACAATGAGCAGTTCTTC. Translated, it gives CARTSGIHNEQFF.

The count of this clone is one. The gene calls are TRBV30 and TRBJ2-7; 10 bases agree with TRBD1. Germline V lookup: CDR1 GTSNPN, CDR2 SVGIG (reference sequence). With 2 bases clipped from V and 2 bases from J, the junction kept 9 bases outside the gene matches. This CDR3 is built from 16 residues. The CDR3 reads CAWSRGRGQGAYEQYF. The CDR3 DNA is TGTGCCTGGAGTCGTGGCCGCGGACAGGGGGCCTACGAGCAGTACTTC.

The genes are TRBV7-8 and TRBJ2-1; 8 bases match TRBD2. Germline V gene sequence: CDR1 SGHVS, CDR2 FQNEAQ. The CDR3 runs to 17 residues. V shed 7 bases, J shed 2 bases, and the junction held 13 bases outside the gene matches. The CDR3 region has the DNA TGTGCCAGCAACCTTTGGGAGCGGGAGTTTGCCTACAATGAGCAGTTCTTC. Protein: CASNLWEREFAYNEQFF.

As DNA, the CDR3 is TGTGCCAGTAGTATGGGCAGCGGCACTTTCTACGAGCAGTACTTC. Translated, it gives CASSMGSGTFYEQYF. The V gene is TRBV19, the J gene TRBJ2-7, with D possibly TRBD2 on 5 matching bases. The CDR3 is made up of 15 amino acids. V was clipped by 3 bases and J by 3 bases, with 15 bases between them. Germline CDR1 is LNHDA and CDR2 is SQIVND (reference sequence).

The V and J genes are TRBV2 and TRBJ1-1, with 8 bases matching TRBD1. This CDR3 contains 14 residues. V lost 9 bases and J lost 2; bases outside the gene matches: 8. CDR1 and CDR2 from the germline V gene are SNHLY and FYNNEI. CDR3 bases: TGTGCCAGAGAGGACAGGGACGATAACACTGAAGCTTTCTTT. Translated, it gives CAREDRDDNTEAFF.

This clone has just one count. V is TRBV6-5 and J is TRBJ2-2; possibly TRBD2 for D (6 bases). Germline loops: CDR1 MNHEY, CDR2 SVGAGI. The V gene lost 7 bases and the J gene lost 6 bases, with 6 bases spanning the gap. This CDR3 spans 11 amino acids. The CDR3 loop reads CASTGAGELFF. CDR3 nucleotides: TGTGCCAGCACGGGGGCCGGGGAGCTGTTTTTT.

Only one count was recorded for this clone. CDR3 in DNA: TGTGCCAGCAGCACACTAGCGCTCGGGGAGCTGTTTTTT. It yields the protein CASSTLALGELFF. V is TRBV7-2 and J is TRBJ2-2; the match to TRBD2 covers 7 bases. The J segment lost 7 bases and the V segment lost 5 bases, leaving 4 bases of the junction unmatched. The CDR3 is made up of 13 amino acids. Germline V CDR1 and CDR2: SGHTA, FQGNSA.